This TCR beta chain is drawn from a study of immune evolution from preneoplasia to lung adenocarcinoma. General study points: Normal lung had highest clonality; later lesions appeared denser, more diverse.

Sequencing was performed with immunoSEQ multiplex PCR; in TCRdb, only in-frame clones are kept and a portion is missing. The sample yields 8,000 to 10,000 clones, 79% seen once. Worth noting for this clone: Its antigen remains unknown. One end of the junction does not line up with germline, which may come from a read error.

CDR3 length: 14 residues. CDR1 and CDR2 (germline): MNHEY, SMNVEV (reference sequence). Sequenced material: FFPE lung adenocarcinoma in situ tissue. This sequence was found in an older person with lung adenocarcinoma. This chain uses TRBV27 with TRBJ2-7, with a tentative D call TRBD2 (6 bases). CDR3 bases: TGTGCCAGCAGTATGGCAGGGCCAGGGACTGCTTCCTTCTTC. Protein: CASSMAGPGTASFF.